Listed below are T cell receptor beta chains from one sample, sequenced in a study of cytomegalovirus exposure and HLA in healthy donors. The repertoire was sequenced with immunoSEQ multiplex PCR; TCRdb's copy has only in-frame clones and lacks some. The sample table sets out 30,000 to 35,000 clones. Sample: PBMCs. The receptors stem from a middle-aged man in good health and CMV-seronegative. Both conserved end residues are trimmed from each CDR3. Expanded clones are given a class, and other clones once, few, many or no size at all.

V gene,CDR3 length,clone size,CDR3 protein
TRBV7-9,8,.,ASGPYGYT
TRBV6-5,11,.,ASSYQLRSEQY
TRBV7-9,12,.,ASSLHGAGNTIY
TRBV9,13,.,ASSVDQGYRTEAF
TRBV6-5,11,.,ASRTGGSYGYT
TRBV30,12,.,AWGPGGLFQPQH
TRBV6-1,11,.,ASRETGVHEQY
TRBV4-1,13,.,ASSQKQYSNQPQH
TRBV11-2,15,.,ASSFRTGEGSKNIQY
TRBV19,14,.,ASSSRTSEGTDTQY
TRBV4-1,12,.,ASSPRELGNIQY
TRBV6-5,13,.,ASSYVLGGQSHST
TRBV11-3,13,.,ASSLDFTNTGELF
TRBV19,10,.,ASTREGQPQH
TRBV14,13,.,ASSLLGQGAGEQF
TRBV30,9,.,AWIRVHEQY
TRBV7-8,16,.,ASSLGRVTGVSNQPQH
TRBV7-2,13,.,ASSHWTRDYNEQF
TRBV9,13,.,ASSVAPGGQETQY
TRBV6-5,13,.,ASSYTRTGRDGYT
TRBV30,10,.,AWSRGVWTQY
TRBV19,11,.,ASSIGQGSEQF
TRBV9,14,.,ASSVDEREAYNEQF
TRBV5-6,13,.,ASSYVAVYTGELF
TRBV18,13,.,ASSPGQGDLYEQY
TRBV28,12,.,ASSEGTGNTEAF
TRBV30,12,.,AWTLQDRQNEQY
TRBV11-2,12,.,ASSLALAKNIQY
TRBV5-1,12,.,ASQGLNSYNEQF
TRBV4-3,12,.,ASTQGRMNTEAF
TRBV5-1,15,.,ASSVGLAGGQSDTQY
TRBV7-9,14,.,AIPRLTGVNTGELF
TRBV7-8,14,.,ASSLNWELAAYEQY
TRBV9,13,.,ASSPSTGLSYEQY
TRBV7-9,12,.,ASSFLGGDYEQY
TRBV6-1,12,.,ASSETEEADTQY
TRBV10-3,15,medium-sized,AISEMWGLASTGELF
TRBV9,11,.,ASSADNSYEQY
TRBV13,15,.,ASSRLLAGGSSLEQY
TRBV5-1,12,.,ASSRTGANQPQH
TRBV28,12,.,ASSLGGQGYQAF
TRBV7-9,12,.,ASSFGQGGQPQH
TRBV19,12,.,ASSGTGDNQPQH
TRBV6-1,14,.,ASSKAGTSGGVAQY
TRBV18,11,.,ASSLSNTGELF